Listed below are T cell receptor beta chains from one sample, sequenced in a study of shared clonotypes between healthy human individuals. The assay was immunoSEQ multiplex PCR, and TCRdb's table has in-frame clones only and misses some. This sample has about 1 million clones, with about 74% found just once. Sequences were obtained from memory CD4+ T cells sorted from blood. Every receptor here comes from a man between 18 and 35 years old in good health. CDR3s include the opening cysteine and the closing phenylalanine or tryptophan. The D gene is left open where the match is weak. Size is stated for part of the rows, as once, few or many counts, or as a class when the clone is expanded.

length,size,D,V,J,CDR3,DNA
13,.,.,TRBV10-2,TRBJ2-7,CASRSPPAYEQYF,TGCGCCAGCAGGAGCCCACCGGCCTACGAGCAGTACTTC
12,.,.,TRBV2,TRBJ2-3,CASRGAGDTQYF,TGTGCCAGCAGGGGAGCGGGAGATACGCAGTATTTT
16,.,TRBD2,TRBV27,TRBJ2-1,CASNQLTGGRSGEQFF,TGTGCCAGCAATCAACTTACGGGGGGGCGGAGTGGTGAGCAGTTCTTC
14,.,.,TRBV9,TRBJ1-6,CASSVGPGDSPLHF,TGTGCCAGCAGCGTAGGGCCAGGGGACTCACCCCTCCACTTT
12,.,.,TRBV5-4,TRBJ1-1,CASSPSNTEAFF,TGTGCCAGCAGCCCCAGTAACACTGAAGCTTTCTTT
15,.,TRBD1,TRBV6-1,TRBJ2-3,CASKEGGQATDTQYF,TGTGCCAGCAAGGAAGGGGGACAGGCTACAGATACGCAGTATTTT
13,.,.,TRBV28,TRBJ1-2,CASSFETARGYTF,TGTGCCAGCAGTTTCGAAACAGCTAGGGGCTACACCTTC
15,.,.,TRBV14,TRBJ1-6,CASSQEGPRQSPLHF,TGTGCCAGCAGCCAAGAAGGGCCTCGGCAATCACCCCTCCACTTT
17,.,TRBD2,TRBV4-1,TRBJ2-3,CASSQDGSGGSTDTQYF,TGCGCCAGCAGCCAAGATGGTAGCGGGGGGAGCACAGATACGCAGTATTTT
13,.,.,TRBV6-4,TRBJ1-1,CASARRENTEAFF,TGTGCCAGCGCTCGGAGGGAGAACACTGAAGCTTTCTTT
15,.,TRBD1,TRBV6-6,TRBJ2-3,CASSQGQVGTDTQYF,TGTGCCAGCAGTCAGGGACAGGTGGGCACAGATACGCAGTATTTT
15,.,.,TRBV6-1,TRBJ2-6,CASNGLSSGANVLTF,TGTGCCAGCAATGGACTCAGCTCTGGGGCCAACGTCCTGACTTTC
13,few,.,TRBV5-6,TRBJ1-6,CASSSGGTSPLHF,TGTGCCAGCAGCTCGGGGGGAACTTCACCCCTCCACTTT
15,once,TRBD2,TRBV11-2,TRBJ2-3,CASSFSGGGTDTQYF,TGTGCCAGCAGCTTTAGCGGGGGGGGCACAGATACGCAGTATTTT
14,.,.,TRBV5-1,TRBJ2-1,CASSFRDSYNEQFF,TGCGCCAGCAGCTTCCGCGACTCCTACAATGAGCAGTTCTTC
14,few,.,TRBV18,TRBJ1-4,CASSPQGGDEKLFF,TGTGCCAGCTCACCCCAGGGCGGCGATGAAAAACTGTTTTTT
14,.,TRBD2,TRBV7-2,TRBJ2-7,CASSLAGGPWEQYF,TGTGCCAGCAGCTTAGCGGGAGGGCCGTGGGAGCAGTACTTC
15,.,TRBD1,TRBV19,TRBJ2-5,CASSPTTGRSQTQYF,TGTGCCAGTAGTCCGACGACAGGGCGGTCCCAAACCCAGTACTTC
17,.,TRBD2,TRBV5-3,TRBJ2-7,CARSGRTRLATPLEQYF,TGTGCCAGAAGCGGACGGACAAGACTAGCTACCCCCCTCGAGCAGTACTTC
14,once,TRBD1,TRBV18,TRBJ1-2,CASSPDRFGYGYTF,TGTGCCAGCTCACCGGACAGGTTTGGTTATGGCTACACCTTC
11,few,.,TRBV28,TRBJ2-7,CASRGSYEQYF,TGTGCCAGCAGGGGCAGCTACGAGCAGTACTTC
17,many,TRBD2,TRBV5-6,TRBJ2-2,CASSFGGLAVNTGELFF,TGTGCCAGCAGCTTTGGTGGACTAGCGGTAAACACCGGGGAGCTGTTTTTT
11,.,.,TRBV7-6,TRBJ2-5,CASSLEGTQYF,TGTGCCAGCAGCTTAGAGGGGACCCAGTACTTC
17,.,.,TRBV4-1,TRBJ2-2,CASSPFGAGTNTGELFF,TGCGCCAGCAGCCCCTTTGGGGCGGGAACGAACACCGGGGAGCTGTTTTTT
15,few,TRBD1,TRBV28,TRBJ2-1,CASSPPDRKDNEQFF,TGTGCCAGCAGTCCCCCGGACAGGAAAGACAATGAGCAGTTCTTC
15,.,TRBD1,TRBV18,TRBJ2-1,CASSRTGQGSFEQFF,TGTGCCAGCTCGCGAACGGGACAGGGATCTTTTGAGCAGTTCTTC
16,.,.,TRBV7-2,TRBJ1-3,CASSLAGRGTGNTIYF,TGTGCCAGCAGCTTAGCGGGGAGGGGGACCGGAAACACCATATATTTT
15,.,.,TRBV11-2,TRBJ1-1,CASSLGGGMNTEAFF,TGTGCCAGCAGCTTAGGAGGGGGAATGAACACTGAAGCTTTCTTT
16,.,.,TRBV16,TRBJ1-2,CASSQSEGEANYGYTF,TGTGCCAGCAGCCAATCGGAGGGGGAAGCTAACTATGGCTACACCTTC
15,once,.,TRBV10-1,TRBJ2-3,CASSQGGRDWGSQYF,TGCGCCAGCAGCCAAGGTGGCAGGGACTGGGGGTCGCAGTATTTT
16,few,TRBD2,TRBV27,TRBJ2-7,CASSLSLGGGANEQYF,TGTGCCAGCAGTCTCTCCCTTGGCGGGGGGGCTAACGAGCAGTACTTC
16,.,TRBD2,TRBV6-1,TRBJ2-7,CASSEAGRTSSYEQYF,TGTGCCAGCAGTGAAGCCGGGAGGACGAGCTCCTACGAGCAGTACTTC
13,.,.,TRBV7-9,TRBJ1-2,CASSTGTSPGYTF,TGTGCCAGCAGCACCGGGACCTCGCCTGGCTACACCTTC
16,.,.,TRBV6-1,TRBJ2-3,CASSEALTGFTDTQYF,TGTGCCAGCAGTGAAGCGCTTACAGGATTCACAGATACGCAGTATTTT
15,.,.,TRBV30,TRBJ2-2,CAWNRGQINTGELFF,TGTGCCTGGAATCGTGGCCAAATAAACACCGGGGAGCTGTTTTTT
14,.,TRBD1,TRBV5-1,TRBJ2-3,CASSNGQGPDTQYF,TGCGCCAGCAGCAACGGACAGGGCCCAGATACGCAGTATTTT
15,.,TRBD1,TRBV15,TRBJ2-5,CATSRRGTGKETQYF,TGTGCCACCAGCAGACGTGGGACAGGGAAGGAGACCCAGTACTTC
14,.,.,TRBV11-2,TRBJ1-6,CASSLGGESSPLHF,TGTGCCAGCAGCTTAGGGGGGGAGTCTTCACCCCTCCACTTT
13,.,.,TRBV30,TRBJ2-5,CAWSVGGQETQYF,TGTGCCTGGAGTGTAGGGGGACAAGAGACCCAGTACTTC
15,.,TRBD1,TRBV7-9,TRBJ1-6,CASSLRRDRDSPLHF,TGTGCCAGCAGCTTAAGGAGGGACAGAGATTCACCCCTCCACTTT
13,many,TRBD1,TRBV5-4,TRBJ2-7,CASSSRQGGGQYF,TGTGCCAGCAGCTCACGACAGGGGGGCGGGCAGTACTTC
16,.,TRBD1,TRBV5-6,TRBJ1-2,CASSSTETGRNYGYTF,TGTGCCAGCAGCTCGACTGAGACAGGGAGGAACTATGGCTACACCTTC
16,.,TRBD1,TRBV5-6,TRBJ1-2,CASSRPLLRQGYGYTF,TGTGCCAGCAGCCGCCCCCTATTACGACAGGGTTATGGCTACACCTTC
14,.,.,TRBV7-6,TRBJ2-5,CASSLAGGVETQYF,TGTGCCAGCAGCTTAGCGGGGGGTGTAGAGACCCAGTACTTC